The clone carrying this T cell receptor beta chain was detected ten times or more. The data are from a study of T-cell reconstitution after alpha-beta-depleted transplantation in children. The TCRbeta library incorporated unique molecular identifiers. Using its own MiXCR run on the PCR reads, TCRdb lists one record per CDR3 protein. The top ten clones hold 0.8% to 1.1% of a sample with hundreds of thousands of distinct CDR3 sequences, 16% of them seen once. The V end was cut by 3 bases, the J end by 1 base, with 12 bases between. The germline V gene encodes CDR1 DFQATT and CDR2 SNEGSKA (reference sequence). This CDR3 spans 14 amino acids.

Sequenced material: PBMCs from the stem cell graft donor, taken from the stem cell graft. The receptor's source is a human donor who donated a stem cell graft to a child with acute myeloid leukemia. This chain joins TRBV20-1 and TRBJ2-5; D perhaps matches TRBD2 (6 bases). CDR3 nucleotides: TGCAGTGCTAGTCACGGGGGACCCCAAGAGACCCAGTACTTC. This translates into CSASHGGPQETQYF.